The 23 T cell receptor beta chains given below trace back to one sample, sequenced in a study of cytomegalovirus exposure and HLA in healthy donors. Both 60 Vbeta primers and 13 Jbeta primers went into the PCR. Method: immunoSEQ multiplex PCR; TCRdb's copy keeps in-frame clones and lacks some. The table includes some 150,000 clones, approximately 76% detected once. The sequenced sample consisted of PBMCs. The receptor set was obtained from a man between 60 and 70 years old in good health and CMV-seronegative.

V usage is TRBV27 and J usage is TRBJ2-3, with D perhaps TRBD2 (5 bases). The V and J ends lost 3 bases and 4 bases respectively, with 14 bases between them. The CDR3 is made up of 15 amino acids. Germline CDR1 is MNHEY and CDR2 is SMNVEV (reference sequence). The DNA of the CDR3 is TGTGCCAGCAGTTTGAGGGCAGGCCCCCCAGATACGCAGTATTTT. This gives the protein CASSLRAGPPDTQYF.

V usage is TRBV27 and J usage is TRBJ2-1, with TRBD2 matching 8 bases. CDR1 and CDR2 from the germline V gene are MNHEY and SMNVEV (reference sequence). With V trimmed by 7 bases and J by 5 bases, 13 bases remained unmatched. The CDR3 has 16 residues. CDR3 protein: CASTRISVAGNNEQFF. The CDR3 region has the DNA TGTGCCAGCACTCGGATTTCCGTAGCGGGGAACAATGAGCAGTTCTTC.

This chain links TRBV9 with TRBJ1-4; maybe TRBD1 (6 bases). The CDR3 loop spans 15 amino acids. Germline V CDR1 and CDR2: SGDLS, YYNGEE. V gave up 3 bases and J gave up 5 bases, with 14 bases separating them. DNA for the CDR3: TGTGCCAGCAGCGACAGGGTCGGATTAAATGAAAAACTGTTTTTT. This codes for CASSDRVGLNEKLFF.

This sequence joins TRBV27 and TRBJ1-3; 9 bases agree with TRBD1. The germline CDR1 and CDR2 sequences are MNHEY and SMNVEV (reference sequence). This CDR3 has 14 residues. V dropped 5 bases and J dropped 3; count of bases not matched to a gene: 2. CDR3 region: CASSADRGGNTIYF. CDR3 bases: TGTGCCAGCAGTGCGGACAGGGGTGGAAACACCATATATTTT.

This chain joins TRBV11-2 and TRBJ2-7; 11 bases line up with TRBD2. This CDR3 is built from 17 residues. The V gene end was trimmed by 3 bases and the J gene end by 7 bases; junction bases not matched to a gene: 14. Germline V gives CDR1 SGHAT, CDR2 FQNNGV. CDR3 in DNA: TGTGCCAGCAGCTTTAGTCCGTCTAGCGGGGGGCGGGGGGAGCAGTACTTC. Translated: CASSFSPSSGGRGEQYF.

This clone appeared a single time. This chain uses TRBV30 with TRBJ1-2; weak D call: TRBD1 (6 bases). V was cut by 1 base and J by 8 bases, with 11 bases left in between. The CDR3 loop spans 12 amino acids. In germline, CDR1 is GTSNPN, CDR2 SVGIG (reference sequence). The chain's CDR3 is CAWSGTGLGYTF. CDR3 nucleotides: TGTGCCTGGAGTGGTACAGGGTTGGGCTACACCTTC.

The chain recombines TRBV19 with TRBJ1-3; possible D gene TRBD1, 6 bases. Trimming stripped 1 base from V and 2 bases from J, with 9 bases between. The CDR3 runs 15 residues. Germline V lookup: CDR1 LNHDA, CDR2 SQIVND (reference sequence). The DNA of the CDR3 is TGTGCCAGTAGTATAGGCGGGGGGCCTGGAAACACCATATATTTT. Residues: CASSIGGGPGNTIYF.

This clone has only a few counts. The V call is TRBV27, the J call TRBJ1-5; D not certain. This CDR3 region has 13 residues. V dropped 3 bases and J dropped 3 bases, with 6 bases sitting between them. CDR1 and CDR2 from the germline V gene are MNHEY and SMNVEV (reference sequence). The DNA of the CDR3 is TGTGCCAGCAGTTTGGCAGTCAATCAGCCCCAGCATTTT. It codes for CASSLAVNQPQHF.

This clone was observed once. V and J are TRBV28 and TRBJ2-7, with D perhaps TRBD1 (6 bases). This CDR3 spans 12 amino acids. Trimming left V 10 bases short and J 5 bases short, with 15 bases between. Germline V CDR1 and CDR2: MDHEN, SYDVKM. The CDR3 sequence is CAITQGLNEQYF. Written as DNA, the CDR3 is TGTGCCATCACACAGGGATTGAACGAGCAGTACTTC.

The chain is built from TRBV6-5 and TRBJ1-2, with a possible D match to TRBD1 (5 bases). Germline V CDR1 and CDR2: MNHEY, SVGAGI. The CDR3 runs to 14 residues. Deletions cut 5 bases from V and 11 bases from J, with 21 bases between. CDR3 nucleotide sequence: TGTGCCAGCAGTCAGGAGCCAGGCCTCCGGGGGTACACCTTC. Its protein product is CASSQEPGLRGYTF.

The rearrangement uses TRBV9 and TRBJ1-3; a possible D gene is TRBD1 (5 bases). Trimming removed 0 bases at V and 0 bases at J, with 13 bases between. CDR3 size: 17 residues. Germline values: CDR1 SGDLS, CDR2 YYNGEE. CDR3 loop: CASSVAKGLGSGNTIYF. CDR3 bases: TGTGCCAGCAGCGTAGCTAAGGGACTCGGCTCTGGAAACACCATATATTTT.

This clone has just a few counts. The chain combines TRBV27 with TRBJ2-3, with TRBD2 as a possible D gene (6 bases). Germline V gene sequence: CDR1 MNHEY, CDR2 SMNVEV (reference sequence). This CDR3 comprises 16 residues. Trimming cost V 3 bases and J 4 bases, with 17 bases left between them. The CDR3 region has the DNA TGTGCCAGCAGTTTCGGTAGCGGAAGAACGCCAGATACGCAGTATTTT. Translation: CASSFGSGRTPDTQYF.

The J gene is TRBJ2-1, the V gene TRBV19; 11 bases map to TRBD2. Germline V gene data show CDR1 as LNHDA and CDR2 as SQIVND (reference sequence). The CDR3 has 15 amino acids. V dropped 8 bases and J dropped 8; count of bases not matched to a gene: 11. CDR3 loop: CASSPEGLAGDEQFF. The DNA for the CDR3 is TGTGCCAGTTCCCCTGAAGGACTAGCGGGCGATGAGCAGTTCTTC. Combining the CDR3 with reference TRBV19 and TRBJ2-1 gives the whole variable domain DGGITQSPKYLFRKEGQNVTLSCEQNLNHDAMYWYRQDPGQGLRLIYYSQIVNDFQKGDIAEGYSVSREKKESFPLTVTSAQKNPTAFYLCASSPEGLAGDEQFFGPGTRLTVL.

The V and J genes are TRBV7-7 and TRBJ1-5, with 9 bases that match TRBD1. CDR3 length: 16 residues. V lost 5 bases, J lost 4 bases, and 9 bases stayed unmatched. CDR1 and CDR2 (germline): SSHAT, FNYEAQ (reference sequence). Written as DNA, the CDR3 is TGTGCCAGCAGCCCCCCGCGGACAGGGGATAATCAGCCCCAGCATTTT. Its protein product is CASSPPRTGDNQPQHF.

The genes are TRBV5-1 and TRBJ2-3, with 7 bases identical to TRBD2. This CDR3 has 16 residues. Germline trimming cut 1 base from V and 4 bases from J; bases unmatched to any gene: 9. Germline V CDR1 and CDR2: SGHRS, YFSETQ. The CDR3 here is CASSLRAAGRADTQYF. The CDR3 DNA reads TGCGCCAGCAGCTTGAGGGCGGCGGGGAGGGCAGATACGCAGTATTTT.

This clone has more than one count but fewer than ten. The chain carries TRBV7-8 and TRBJ2-2; 7 nucleotides align to TRBD1. The trim removed 2 bases at V and 3 bases at J, leaving 6 bases unmatched. This CDR3 contains 16 residues. Germline V lookup: CDR1 SGHVS, CDR2 FQNEAQ. CDR3 nucleotides: TGTGCCAGCAGCTTAAGAGGGGGCACGGACACCGGGGAGCTGTTTTTT. Its protein is CASSLRGGTDTGELFF.

The V call is TRBV6-4, the J call TRBJ2-1, with TRBD2 matching over 8 bases. V lost 0 bases and J lost 7; bases outside the gene matches: 5. Germline assignment: CDR1 MRHNA and CDR2 SNTAGT. The length of the CDR3 is 15 residues. Here the CDR3 DNA reads TGTGCCAGCAGTGACTCTTCGGGAGGGGGTAATGAGCAGTTCTTC. Translation gives CASSDSSGGGNEQFF.

As DNA, the CDR3 is TGTGCCAGCAGTGAAGTCCGGGCGGGGGAAGTCACAGATACGCAGTATTTT. Protein: CASSEVRAGEVTDTQYF. The chain uses TRBV2 and TRBJ2-3, with TRBD2 matching over 7 bases. CDR1 SNHLY and CDR2 FYNNEI come from the germline V gene. The CDR3 length is 17 residues. The trim removed 1 base at V and 2 bases at J, leaving 9 bases unmatched. The full variable domain, completed using reference TRBV2 and TRBJ2-3, is EPEVTQTPSHQVTQMGQEVILRCVPISNHLYFYWYRQILGQKVEFLVSFYNNEISEKSEIFDDQFSVERPDGSNFTLKIRSTKLEDSAMYFCASSEVRAGEVTDTQYFGPGTRLTVL.

About this clone: The junction and the germline gene differ at one end; a read error may be behind it. V gene TRBV18 combines with J gene TRBJ2-4; TRBD1 matches 8 bases. This CDR3 has 12 residues. The germline CDR1 and CDR2 sequences are KGHSH and LQKENI. The CDR3: CASSPLTGVVEF. As DNA, the CDR3 is TGTGCCAGCTCACCCCTGACAGGGGTCGTAGAGTTC.

This rearrangement joins TRBV28 to TRBJ2-2; 8 bases line up with TRBD2. Germline lookup yields CDR1 MDHEN and CDR2 SYDVKM. The CDR3 spans 14 residues. The V gene end was trimmed by 4 bases and the J gene end by 5 bases; junction bases not matched to a gene: 3. The CDR3 nucleotides read TGTGCCAGCAGTTCAGCGGGGGCGACCGGGGAGCTGTTTTTT. Translating it yields CASSSAGATGELFF.

The gene calls are TRBV9 and TRBJ1-6, with 7 bases that match TRBD1. V was pared by 4 bases and J by 6 bases, with 4 bases of the junction left unmatched. The CDR3 runs to 14 residues. Germline-derived CDR1 and CDR2 are SGDLS and YYNGEE. This CDR3 reads CASSTTGPNSPLHF. The DNA for the CDR3 is TGTGCCAGCAGCACGACAGGGCCTAATTCACCCCTCCACTTT.

The chain has TRBV10-3 and TRBJ2-2, with 12 bases that match TRBD2. The CDR3 contains 18 residues. V was pared by 0 bases and J by 4 bases, with 6 bases of the junction left unmatched. In germline, CDR1 is ENHRY, CDR2 SYGVKD. As DNA, the CDR3 is TGTGCCATCAGTGAGTCCCCTAGCGGGGGGGCAAGCACCGGGGAGCTGTTTTTT. It is translated as CAISESPSGGASTGELFF.

Regarding this clone: The same CDR3 arises from other DNA sequences in this sample as well. This rearrangement joins TRBV18 to TRBJ1-4; TRBD1 might be the D (5 bases). The CDR3 loop spans 15 amino acids. V dropped 3 bases and J dropped 8 bases, with 16 bases sitting between them. Germline values: CDR1 KGHSH, CDR2 LQKENI. The CDR3 sequence is CASSPPSTSGEKLFF. CDR3 coding DNA: TGTGCCAGCTCACCCCCAAGTACTTCAGGGGAAAAACTGTTTTTT.